These 21 T cell receptor beta chains were sequenced from one sample in a study of blood T cell repertoires in COVID-19. Sequencing used immunoSEQ multiplex PCR; TCRdb keeps in-frame clones, though not all of them. The sample contains about 300,000 clones, 85% to 90% of which appear only once. The sample consisted of peripheral blood. The source of these receptors is a woman aged 50 to 65 with COVID-19, enrolled during active disease.

V usage is TRBV7-9 and J usage is TRBJ2-7; tentative D call: TRBD2 (6 bases). Trimming shortened V by 7 bases and J by 6 bases, and 13 bases separated the two germline ends. The germline CDR1 and CDR2 sequences are SEHNR and FQNEAQ (reference sequence). The CDR3 spans 12 residues. DNA for the CDR3: TGTGCCAGCACCAGGGCGGAGGGCGAGCAGTACTTC. It is translated as CASTRAEGEQYF.

The rearrangement uses TRBV7-2 and TRBJ2-2, with D tentatively TRBD2 (5 bases). Germline V gene lookup returns CDR1 SGHTA and CDR2 FQGNSA. The germline V and J ends were trimmed by 7 bases and 0 bases, with 18 bases remaining between them. The CDR3 totals 17 residues. CDR3: CASKRSGTYANTGELFF. The CDR3 DNA sequence: TGTGCCAGCAAGAGGAGCGGTACCTACGCGAACACCGGGGAGCTGTTTTTT. Variable domain in full (rest from reference TRBV7-2 and TRBJ2-2): GAGVSQSPSNKVTEKGKDVELRCDPISGHTALYWYRQSLGQGLEFLIYFQGNSAPDKSGLPSDRFSAERTGGSVSTLTIQRTQQEDSAVYLCASKRSGTYANTGELFFGEGSRLTVL.

The rearrangement uses TRBV5-6 and TRBJ2-7; 9 bases line up with TRBD1. The CDR3 has 15 amino acids. From germline, CDR1 is SGHDT and CDR2 YYEEEE. The V segment lost 0 bases and the J segment 2 bases; nucleotides outside the gene matches: 3. In DNA form, the CDR3 reads TGTGCCAGCAGCTTGGGGTGGACAGGGGCCTACGAGCAGTACTTC. This sequence encodes CASSLGWTGAYEQYF.

The rearrangement uses TRBV23-1 and TRBJ1-5; a possible D gene is TRBD1 (5 bases). TRBV23-1 is filed as an ORF, its function uncertain. V shed 6 bases and J shed 1 base, with 13 bases lying between them. This CDR3 is 15 amino acids long. The CDR3 protein is CASSHQGSSNQPQHF. CDR3 in DNA: TGCGCCAGCAGCCACCAGGGTTCAAGCAATCAGCCCCAGCATTTT.

The V and J genes are TRBV5-4 and TRBJ2-5; TRBD1 agrees at 10 bases. The CDR3 length is 17 residues. Per the germline V gene, CDR1 is SGHNT and CDR2 is YYREEE (reference sequence). Trimming took 0 bases from V and 4 from J; bases not matched to a gene: 9. Here the CDR3 reads CASSLALRQGAGETQYF. Here the CDR3 DNA reads TGTGCCAGCAGCTTGGCCTTAAGACAGGGGGCAGGAGAGACCCAGTACTTC.

The J gene is TRBJ1-3, the V gene TRBV9; 8 positions match TRBD1. The CDR3 is 15 residues long. The V and J ends lost 4 bases and 4 bases, in that order; junction bases with no gene match: 7. Germline V gene sequence: CDR1 SGDLS, CDR2 YYNGEE. CDR3 DNA sequence: TGTGCCAGCAGCATTGGCAGGGGGCAGGGAAACACCATATATTTT. It specifies CASSIGRGQGNTIYF.

The chain couples TRBV7-9 to TRBJ2-1; D is possibly TRBD1 (5 bases). V gave up 1 base and J gave up 12 bases, with 16 bases separating them. The germline gives CDR1 SEHNR, CDR2 FQNEAQ (reference sequence). The CDR3 spans 14 residues. This CDR3 is CASSLGYLVGAQFF. Written as DNA, the CDR3 is TGTGCCAGCAGCTTAGGGTATCTTGTAGGGGCGCAGTTCTTC.

This clone was counted a few times. The J gene is TRBJ2-4, the V gene TRBV19; D is uncertain. This CDR3 region has 15 residues. V was cut by 4 bases and J by 7 bases, with 17 bases left in between. CDR1 LNHDA and CDR2 SQIVND come from the germline V gene (reference sequence). Here the CDR3 reads CASSTMTFRSNIQYF. The DNA of the CDR3 is TGTGCCAGTAGTACCATGACTTTTAGGTCGAACATTCAGTACTTC.

The CDR3, as DNA: TGTGCCAGCAGCTTGCATTCAGGGGGCAACACTGAAGCTTTCTTT. Encoded protein: CASSLHSGGNTEAFF. The chain employs TRBV5-4 and TRBJ1-1; 8 nucleotides match TRBD1. V trimming: 1 base; J trimming: 2 bases; junction bases outside the gene matches: 4. CDR3 size: 15 residues. The V gene's germline CDR1 is SGHNT and CDR2 YYREEE (reference sequence).

J is TRBJ2-7 and V is TRBV30; TRBD2 matches 7 bases. CDR3 length equals 14 residues. Germline CDR1 and CDR2: GTSNPN and SVGIG (reference sequence). With 0 bases clipped from V and 5 bases from J, the junction kept 7 bases outside the gene matches. The CDR3 reads CAWSVGGRGDEQYF. As DNA, the CDR3 is TGTGCCTGGAGTGTGGGCGGGAGAGGGGACGAGCAGTACTTC.

The J gene is TRBJ1-6, the V gene TRBV6-5, with D possibly being TRBD1 (6 bases). The germline V and J ends were trimmed by 8 bases and 9 bases, with 17 bases remaining between them. The CDR3 runs 14 residues. Per the germline V gene, CDR1 is MNHEY and CDR2 is SVGAGI. The CDR3 DNA sequence: TGTGCCAGCCTACCAAACAGACAGGTTTCACCCCTCCACTTT. It is translated as CASLPNRQVSPLHF.

The chain combines TRBV7-9 with TRBJ1-2, with 11 positions matching TRBD1. The germline CDR1 and CDR2 sequences are SEHNR and FQNEAQ (reference sequence). The CDR3 covers 16 residues. The V and J ends lost 3 bases and 7 bases, in that order; junction bases with no gene match: 10. CDR3 residues: CASSFWGQGVIIGYTF. DNA of the CDR3: TGTGCCAGCAGCTTTTGGGGACAGGGGGTGATTATTGGCTACACCTTC.

This clone was recorded once. V and J are TRBV7-9 and TRBJ2-1, with TRBD1 matching over 9 bases. The J segment lost 10 bases and the V segment lost 3 bases, leaving 7 bases of the junction unmatched. CDR1 SEHNR and CDR2 FQNEAQ come from the germline V gene (reference sequence). The CDR3 runs to 14 residues. CDR3 region: CASSFSTGGEEQFF. CDR3 coding DNA: TGTGCCAGCAGCTTCAGCACAGGGGGCGAGGAGCAGTTCTTC.

A single count supports this clone. V is TRBV7-9 and J is TRBJ2-7; D gene uncertain. The CDR3 loop spans 12 amino acids. The V end was cut by 5 bases, the J end by 5 bases, with 10 bases between. Germline CDR1 reads SEHNR; CDR2 reads FQNEAQ (reference sequence). CDR3 in DNA: TGTGCCAGCAGCCGCCGCGCGGACGAGCAGTACTTC. Translating it yields CASSRRADEQYF.

This clone has only one observation. The chain recombines TRBV2 with TRBJ2-5, with D tentatively TRBD2 (6 bases). V gave up 5 bases and J gave up 7 bases, with 17 bases separating them. The germline V gene has CDR1 SNHLY and CDR2 FYNNEI. The CDR3 has 14 residues. CDR3: CASSLPGLPGTQYF. The CDR3 region has the DNA TGTGCCAGCAGTTTACCGGGACTCCCAGGGACCCAGTACTTC.

Here the CDR3 reads CASSQGVIGGTDTQYF. DNA for the CDR3: TGTGCCAGCAGCCAAGGGGTTATCGGGGGAACAGATACGCAGTATTTT. This sequence joins TRBV11-3 and TRBJ2-3; possibly TRBD2 for D (6 bases). V lost 5 bases and J 3 bases, leaving 18 bases between the germline ends. The CDR3 length is 16 residues. Germline values: CDR1 SGHNT, CDR2 YENEEA.

The genes are TRBV30 and TRBJ1-1; possibly TRBD1 for D (6 bases). Germline values: CDR1 GTSNPN, CDR2 SVGIG (reference sequence). V lost 3 bases to trimming and J lost 1 base, with 15 bases between them. The CDR3 spans 15 residues. The chain's CDR3 is CAWSSSGTKNTEAFF. DNA for the CDR3: TGTGCCTGGAGCTCGTCCGGGACAAAGAACACTGAAGCTTTCTTT. The variable domain in full, completed from reference TRBV30 and TRBJ1-1, reads SQTIHQWPATLVQPVGSPLSLECTVEGTSNPNLYWYRQAAGRGLQLLFYSVGIGQISSEVPQNLSASRPQDRQFILSSKKLLLSDSGFYLCAWSSSGTKNTEAFFGQGTRLTVV.

This clone was recorded a few times. This chain links TRBV21-1 with TRBJ2-7; TRBD2 was called by the table and not checked on the DNA. TRBV21-1 is assigned pseudogene status. The CDR3 totals 15 residues. The CDR3 reads CASSKRGRNGYEQYF. CDR3 in DNA: TGTGCCAGCAGCAAACGAGGGAGGAATGGCTACGAGCAGTACTTC.

This CDR3 is CASSQQRGSSYNEQFF. Written as DNA, the CDR3 is TGCGCCAGCAGCCAACAACGGGGTAGCTCCTACAATGAGCAGTTCTTC. The V gene is TRBV4-3, the J gene TRBJ2-1; D possibly corresponds to TRBD2 (5 bases). This CDR3 is 16 amino acids long. Germline V lookup: CDR1 LGHNA, CDR2 YSLEER. Trimming took off 2 bases at V and 0 bases at J, with 11 bases between the two ends.

The rearrangement uses TRBV19 and TRBJ2-1; 9 nucleotides align to TRBD1. Germline V gene lookup returns CDR1 LNHDA and CDR2 SQIVND (reference sequence). The CDR3 is 13 amino acids. V shed 7 bases and J 7 bases; nucleotides not matched to a gene: 5. The CDR3 protein is CASTPGTGNEQFF. The CDR3 DNA sequence: TGTGCCAGTACCCCGGGGACAGGGAATGAGCAGTTCTTC.

CDR3 coding DNA: TGTGCCAGCAGTTACGGGGGGGCTAGCAATCAGCCCCAGCATTTT. Translation: CASSYGGASNQPQHF. V gene TRBV6-6 combines with J gene TRBJ1-5; a possible D gene is TRBD1 (6 bases). The CDR3 has 15 residues. CDR1 and CDR2 from the germline V gene are MNHNY and SVGAGI (reference sequence). V was clipped by 2 bases and J by 0 bases, with 8 bases between them.